This T cell receptor beta chain was sequenced for a study of T cell changes during pregnancy in multiple sclerosis. In germline, CDR1 is MNHEY, CDR2 SVGAGI. This CDR3 has 12 residues. V trimming: 5 bases; J trimming: 5 bases; junction bases outside the gene matches: 2. Profiled with immunoSEQ multiplex PCR; TCRdb holds only in-frame clones, not every one. Among tens of thousands of clones, roughly 93% were seen once, and the ten largest hold roughly 1.3%. The sequencing here drew on peripheral blood, taken in the third trimester of pregnancy. The clonotype comes from a female donor with multiple sclerosis, enrolled in a pregnancy study. This chain uses TRBV6-5 with TRBJ1-2, with TRBD1 identical over 7 bases. The CDR3, as DNA: TGTGCCAGCAGTCAACAGGGGTATGGCTACACCTTC. Translation gives CASSQQGYGYTF.